This is a list of T cell receptor beta chains from one sample in a study of blood T cell repertoires in COVID-19. Clones were read by immunoSEQ multiplex PCR, and TCRdb kept only the in-frame ones, dropping some. The sample records almost 200,000 clones, 85% being singletons. Sequencing used peripheral blood. The source of these receptors is a man between 60 and 70 years old with COVID-19, enrolled during active disease. CDR3s include the opening cysteine and the closing phenylalanine or tryptophan. The D gene is left open where the match is weak. Size values are once, few and many counts, or a class for expanded clones, and some rows have none.

>TRBJ1-1|TRBV20-1|14|-|-
CSASKGGSNTEAFF
TGCAGTGCTAGTAAGGGAGGTTCGAACACTGAAGCTTTCTTT
>TRBJ1-1|TRBV5-5|14|-|-
CASSLVQPNTEAFF
TGTGCCAGCAGCTTGGTACAGCCCAACACTGAAGCTTTCTTT
>TRBJ2-3|TRBV5-4|13|-|-
CASSFNSGDTQYF
TGTGCCAGCAGCTTTAATTCGGGAGATACGCAGTATTTT
>TRBJ2-2|TRBV5-1|15|-|-
CASSLVAGNTGELFF
TGCGCCAGCAGCTTGGTGGCGGGGAACACCGGGGAGCTGTTTTTT
>TRBJ2-5|TRBV5-1|15|TRBD2|-
CASRGLAGEWETQYF
TGCGCCAGCAGAGGGCTGGCGGGAGAGTGGGAGACCCAGTACTTC
>TRBJ2-2|TRBV25-1|14|-|-
CASRGLGNTGELFF
TGTGCCAGCAGGGGGCTGGGGAACACCGGGGAGCTGTTTTTT
>TRBJ2-1|TRBV5-6|15|-|few
CASSLGHSSYNEQFF
TGTGCCAGCAGCTTGGGTCATAGCTCCTACAATGAGCAGTTCTTC
>TRBJ2-1|TRBV6-5|12|-|-
CASSSVDNEQFF
TGTGCCAGCAGTTCCGTAGACAATGAGCAGTTCTTC
>TRBJ2-1|TRBV6-5|15|TRBD1|-
CASTKQGLAANEQFF
TGTGCCAGCACCAAACAGGGGTTGGCGGCAAATGAGCAGTTCTTC
>TRBJ1-6|TRBV2|16|-|-
CASSGGASSYNSPLHF
TGTGCCAGCAGTGGCGGAGCGAGCTCCTATAATTCACCCCTCCACTTT
>TRBJ1-2|TRBV7-2|14|-|-
CASSLDGSVYGYTF
TGTGCCAGCAGCTTAGACGGAAGCGTCTATGGCTACACCTTC
>TRBJ1-3|TRBV6-6|15|TRBD1|-
CASKGQPNSGNTIYF
TGTGCCAGCAAGGGACAGCCGAACTCTGGAAACACCATATATTTT
>TRBJ2-2|TRBV19|15|TRBD1|-
CASSMDRIGAGELFF
TGTGCCAGTAGTATGGACAGGATCGGGGCCGGGGAGCTGTTTTTT
>TRBJ2-5|TRBV11-2|15|-|-
CASSWGDSIKETQYF
TGTGCCAGCAGCTGGGGGGACAGTATTAAAGAGACCCAGTACTTC
>TRBJ2-7|TRBV10-2|17|-|once
CASTGPGGDRDSYEQYF
TGCGCCAGCACCGGACCGGGGGGGGACAGAGACTCCTACGAGCAGTACTTC
>TRBJ2-3|TRBV11-3|15|-|once
CASSLRGGAVDTQYF
TGTGCCAGCAGCCTACGCGGGGGCGCGGTAGATACGCAGTATTTT
>TRBJ2-3|TRBV4-2|16|TRBD1|-
CASSQGDRDFADTQYF
TGTGCCAGCAGCCAGGGGGACAGGGACTTTGCAGATACGCAGTATTTT